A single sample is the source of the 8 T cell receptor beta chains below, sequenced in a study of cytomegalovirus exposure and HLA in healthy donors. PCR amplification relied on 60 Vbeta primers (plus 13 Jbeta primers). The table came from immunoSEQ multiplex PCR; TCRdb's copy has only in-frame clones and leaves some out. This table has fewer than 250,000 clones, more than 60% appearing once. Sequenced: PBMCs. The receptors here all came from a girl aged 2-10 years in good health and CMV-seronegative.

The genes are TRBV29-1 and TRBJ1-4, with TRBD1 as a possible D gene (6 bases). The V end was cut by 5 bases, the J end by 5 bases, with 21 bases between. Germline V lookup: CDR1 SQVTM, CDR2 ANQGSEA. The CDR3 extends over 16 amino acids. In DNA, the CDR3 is TGCAGCGTTAAAACCCGGGGGGGGCAGAGGAATGAAAAACTGTTTTTT. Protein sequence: CSVKTRGGQRNEKLFF.

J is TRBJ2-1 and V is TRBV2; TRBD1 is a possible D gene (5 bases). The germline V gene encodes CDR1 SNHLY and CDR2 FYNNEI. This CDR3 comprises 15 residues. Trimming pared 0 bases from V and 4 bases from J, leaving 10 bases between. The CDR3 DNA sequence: TGTGCCAGCAGTGAAGCGCTTCAGGGTTACAATGAGCAGTTCTTC. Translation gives CASSEALQGYNEQFF. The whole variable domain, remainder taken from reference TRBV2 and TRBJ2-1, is EPEVTQTPSHQVTQMGQEVILRCVPISNHLYFYWYRQILGQKVEFLVSFYNNEISEKSEIFDDQFSVERPDGSNFTLKIRSTKLEDSAMYFCASSEALQGYNEQFFGPGTRLTVL.

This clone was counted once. The CDR3 DNA follows: TGCGCCAGCAGCCCTGAGCCCGGGACTAGCGGGAGGGGTACGCAGTATTTT. Protein product: CASSPEPGTSGRGTQYF. This chain joins TRBV4-1 and TRBJ2-3, with 16 bases lining up with TRBD2. Germline V gives CDR1 MGHRA, CDR2 YSYEKL. J gave up 8 bases and V 4 bases, and 9 bases lay outside the gene matches. The CDR3 spans 17 residues.

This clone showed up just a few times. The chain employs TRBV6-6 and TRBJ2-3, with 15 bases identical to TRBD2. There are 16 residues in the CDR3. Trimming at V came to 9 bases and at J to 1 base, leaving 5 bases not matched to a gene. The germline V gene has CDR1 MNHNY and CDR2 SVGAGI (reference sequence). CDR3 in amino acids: CASRTSGRAGTDTQYF. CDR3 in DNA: TGTGCCAGTAGGACTAGCGGGAGGGCCGGCACAGATACGCAGTATTTT.

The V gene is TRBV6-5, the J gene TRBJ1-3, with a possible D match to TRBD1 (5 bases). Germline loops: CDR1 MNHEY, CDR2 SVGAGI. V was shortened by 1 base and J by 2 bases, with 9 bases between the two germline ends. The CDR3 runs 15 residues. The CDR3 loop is CASSYWGGAGNTIYF. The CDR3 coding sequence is TGTGCCAGCAGTTACTGGGGGGGGGCTGGAAACACCATATATTTT.

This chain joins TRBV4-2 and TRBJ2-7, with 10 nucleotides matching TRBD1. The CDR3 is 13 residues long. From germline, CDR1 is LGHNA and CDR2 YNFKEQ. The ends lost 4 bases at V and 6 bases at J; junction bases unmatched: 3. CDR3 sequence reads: CASSPGTGVEQYF. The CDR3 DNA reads TGTGCCAGCAGCCCCGGGACAGGGGTCGAGCAGTACTTC.

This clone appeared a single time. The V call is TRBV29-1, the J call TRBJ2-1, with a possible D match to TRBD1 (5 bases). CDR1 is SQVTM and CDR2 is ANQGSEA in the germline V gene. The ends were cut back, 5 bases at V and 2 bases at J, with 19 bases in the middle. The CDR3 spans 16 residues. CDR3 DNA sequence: TGCAGCGTTAGGGGCTTGGATTTGACAGCCTACAATGAGCAGTTCTTC. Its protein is CSVRGLDLTAYNEQFF.

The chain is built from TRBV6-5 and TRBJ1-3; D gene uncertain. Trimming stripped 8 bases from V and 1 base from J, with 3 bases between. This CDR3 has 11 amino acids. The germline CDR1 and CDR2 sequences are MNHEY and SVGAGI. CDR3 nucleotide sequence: TGTGCCAGCCTATCTGGAAACACCATATATTTT. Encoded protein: CASLSGNTIYF.